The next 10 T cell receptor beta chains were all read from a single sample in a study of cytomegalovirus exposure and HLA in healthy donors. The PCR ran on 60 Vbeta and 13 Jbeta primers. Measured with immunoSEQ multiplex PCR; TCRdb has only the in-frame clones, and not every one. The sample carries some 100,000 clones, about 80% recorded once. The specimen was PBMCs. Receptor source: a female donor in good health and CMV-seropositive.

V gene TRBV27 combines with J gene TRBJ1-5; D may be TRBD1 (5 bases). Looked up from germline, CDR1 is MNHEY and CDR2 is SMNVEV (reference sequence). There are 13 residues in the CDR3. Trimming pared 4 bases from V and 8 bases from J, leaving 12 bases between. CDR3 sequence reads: CASSSEGTEPQHF. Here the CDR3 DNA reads TGTGCCAGCAGTTCGGAGGGGACGGAGCCCCAGCATTTT.

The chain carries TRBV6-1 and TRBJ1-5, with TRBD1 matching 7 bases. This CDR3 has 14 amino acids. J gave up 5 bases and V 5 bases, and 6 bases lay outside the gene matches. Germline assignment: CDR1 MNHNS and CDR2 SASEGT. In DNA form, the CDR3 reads TGTGCCAGCAGTCGCGACAGGGTGCATCAGCCCCAGCATTTT. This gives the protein CASSRDRVHQPQHF.

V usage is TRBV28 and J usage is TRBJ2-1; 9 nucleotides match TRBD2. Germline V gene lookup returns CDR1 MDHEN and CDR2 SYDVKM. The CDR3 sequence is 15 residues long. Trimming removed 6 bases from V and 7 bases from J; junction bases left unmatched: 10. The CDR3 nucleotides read TGTGCCAGCAGATCTCCCACTAGCGGGCTTAATGAGCAGTTCTTC. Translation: CASRSPTSGLNEQFF.

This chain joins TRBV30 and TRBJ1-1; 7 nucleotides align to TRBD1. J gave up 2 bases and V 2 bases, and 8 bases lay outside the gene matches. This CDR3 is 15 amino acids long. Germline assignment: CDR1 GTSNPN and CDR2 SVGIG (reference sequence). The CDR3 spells CAWSHGGQRNTEAFF. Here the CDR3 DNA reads TGTGCCTGGAGTCATGGGGGACAGCGTAACACTGAAGCTTTCTTT.

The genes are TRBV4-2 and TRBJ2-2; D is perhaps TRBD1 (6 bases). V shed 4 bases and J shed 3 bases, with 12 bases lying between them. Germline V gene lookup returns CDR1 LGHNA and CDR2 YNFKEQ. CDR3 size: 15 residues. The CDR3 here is CASSPRGSDTGELFF. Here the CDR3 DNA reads TGTGCCAGCAGCCCCAGGGGTTCGGACACCGGGGAGCTGTTTTTT.

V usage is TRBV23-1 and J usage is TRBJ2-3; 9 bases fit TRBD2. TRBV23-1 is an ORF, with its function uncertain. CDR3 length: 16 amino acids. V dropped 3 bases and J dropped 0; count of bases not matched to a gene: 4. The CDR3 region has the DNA TGCGCCAGCAGTCATTCAACTAGCGGGAGCACAGATACGCAGTATTTT. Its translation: CASSHSTSGSTDTQYF.

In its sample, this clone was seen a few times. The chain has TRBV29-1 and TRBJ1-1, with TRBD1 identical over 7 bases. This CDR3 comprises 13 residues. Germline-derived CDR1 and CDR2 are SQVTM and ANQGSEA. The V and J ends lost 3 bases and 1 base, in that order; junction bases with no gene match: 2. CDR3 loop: CSVDDRENTEAFF. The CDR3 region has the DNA TGCAGCGTTGATGACAGGGAGAACACTGAAGCTTTCTTT.

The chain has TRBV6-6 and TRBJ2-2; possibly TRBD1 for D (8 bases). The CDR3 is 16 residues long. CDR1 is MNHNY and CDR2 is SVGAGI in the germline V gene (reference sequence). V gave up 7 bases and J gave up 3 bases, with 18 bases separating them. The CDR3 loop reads CASTTQGGGHTGELFF. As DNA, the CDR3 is TGTGCCAGCACCACACAGGGGGGGGGTCACACCGGGGAGCTGTTTTTT.

DNA for the CDR3: TGTGCCAGTAGTATCGACGGGACAGATGGAAACACCATATATTTT. Protein product: CASSIDGTDGNTIYF. This chain links TRBV19 with TRBJ1-3; 7 nucleotides align to TRBD1. V was clipped by 3 bases and J by 3 bases; unmatched bases: 5. The germline CDR1 and CDR2 sequences are LNHDA and SQIVND (reference sequence). This CDR3 region has 15 residues.

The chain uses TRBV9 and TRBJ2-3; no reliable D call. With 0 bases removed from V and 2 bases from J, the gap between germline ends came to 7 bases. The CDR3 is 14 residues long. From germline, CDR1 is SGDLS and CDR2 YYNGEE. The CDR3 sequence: CASSVEQYTDTQYF. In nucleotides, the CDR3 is TGTGCCAGCAGCGTAGAACAGTACACAGATACGCAGTATTTT. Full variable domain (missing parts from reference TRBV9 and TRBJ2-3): DSGVTQTPKHLITATGQRVTLRCSPRSGDLSVYWYQQSLDQGLQFLIQYYNGEERAKGNILERFSAQQFPDLHSELNLSSLELGDSALYFCASSVEQYTDTQYFGPGTRLTVL.